The 24 T cell receptor beta chains below were found in one sample sequenced in a study of cytomegalovirus exposure and HLA in healthy donors. The primer mix had 60 Vbeta and 13 Jbeta primers. TCRdb's copy holds only in-frame clones and misses some; the assay was immunoSEQ multiplex PCR. The profile shows 100,000 or so clones, 75% to 80% of them singletons. Sequenced material: PBMCs. The receptors derive from a male donor in good health and CMV-seropositive.

This clone was found once. The chain carries TRBV5-4 and TRBJ1-6, with TRBD1 as a possible D gene (6 bases). Looked up from germline, CDR1 is SGHNT and CDR2 is YYREEE (reference sequence). The V gene lost 2 bases and the J gene lost 9 bases, with 9 bases spanning the gap. This CDR3 spans 13 amino acids. In DNA form, the CDR3 reads TGTGCCAGCAGCTTACAGGGCGGTTCACCCCTCCACTTT. Translating gives CASSLQGGSPLHF.

V usage is TRBV28 and J usage is TRBJ1-3; 10 positions agree with TRBD1. This CDR3 has 16 residues. Unmatched junction bases numbered 5, after V lost 4 bases and J lost 2 bases. Per the germline V gene, CDR1 is MDHEN and CDR2 is SYDVKM. As DNA, the CDR3 is TGTGCCAGCAGTTACGGGACAGGGGTAACTGGAAACACCATATATTTT. Its translation: CASSYGTGVTGNTIYF. Complete variable domain (other parts from reference TRBV28 and TRBJ1-3): DVKVTQSSRYLVKRTGEKVFLECVQDMDHENMFWYRQDPGLGLRLIYFSYDVKMKEKGDIPEGYSVSREKKERFSLILESASTNQTSMYLCASSYGTGVTGNTIYFGEGSWLTVV.

The CDR3 spells CASRQTGAGGSPLHF. The CDR3 DNA follows: TGTGCCAGCAGACAGACAGGGGCCGGAGGTTCACCCCTCCACTTT. V gene TRBV2 combines with J gene TRBJ1-6; 8 nucleotides match TRBD1. The CDR3 length is 15 residues. The V segment lost 6 bases and the J segment 9 bases; nucleotides outside the gene matches: 10. CDR1 SNHLY and CDR2 FYNNEI come from the germline V gene.

This clone has more than one count but fewer than ten. At one of its ends the junction is not consistent with the germline gene, which may arise from a read error. The V gene is TRBV28, the J gene TRBJ2-4, with a tentative D call TRBD2 (5 bases). Germline CDR1 reads MDHEN; CDR2 reads SYDVKM. This CDR3 is 16 amino acids long. The CDR3 spells CASSPYTRGAKNSQYF. CDR3 sequence (DNA): TGTGCCAGCAGTCCCTACACACGGGGAGCCAAAAACAGTCAGTACTTC. Variable domain in full (rest from reference TRBV28 and TRBJ2-4): DVKVTQSSRYLVKRTGEKVFLECVQDMDHENMFWYRQDPGLGLRLIYFSYDVKMKEKGDIPEGYSVSREKKERFSLILESASTNQTSMYLCASSPYTRGAKNSQYFGAGTRLSVL.

The rearrangement links TRBV28 to TRBJ2-1, with 15 bases identical to TRBD2. Germline assignment: CDR1 MDHEN and CDR2 SYDVKM. The CDR3 length is 17 residues. The V segment lost 4 bases and the J segment 3 bases; nucleotides outside the gene matches: 4. In DNA, the CDR3 is TGTGCCAGCAGTTCCGGGACTAGCGGGAGGTACTACAATGAGCAGTTCTTC. Translating it yields CASSSGTSGRYYNEQFF.

The chain recombines TRBV5-5 with TRBJ1-2; D may be TRBD1 (6 bases). Trimming removed 5 bases at V and 8 bases at J, with 16 bases between. Germline loops: CDR1 SGHKS, CDR2 YYEKEE (reference sequence). There are 13 residues in the CDR3. CDR3 in DNA: TGTGCCAGCAGTGGGTTGGGGGCAGGAGGCTACACCTTC. It encodes CASSGLGAGGYTF. Complete variable domain (other parts from reference TRBV5-5 and TRBJ1-2): DAGVTQSPTHLIKTRGQQVTLRCSPISGHKSVSWYQQVLGQGPQFIFQYYEKEERGRGNFPDRFSARQFPNYSSELNVNALLLGDSALYLCASSGLGAGGYTFGSGTRLTVV.

V usage is TRBV6-5 and J usage is TRBJ1-4, with D maybe TRBD1 (5 bases). The CDR3 has 13 residues. V lost 0 bases and J lost 13, with 12 bases in between. Per the germline V gene, CDR1 is MNHEY and CDR2 is SVGAGI. The CDR3 sequence: CASSYSSGGRLFF. The CDR3 DNA reads as TGTGCCAGCAGTTACTCGAGCGGGGGACGACTGTTTTTT.

The V call is TRBV5-1, the J call TRBJ1-1, with D tentatively TRBD1 (5 bases). CDR1 is SGHRS, CDR2 YFSETQ, per germline. The CDR3 is 11 residues long. V dropped 4 bases and J dropped 8 bases, with 9 bases sitting between them. This chain's CDR3 is CASSLDSEAFF. DNA of the CDR3: TGCGCCAGCAGCCTAGACAGCGAAGCTTTCTTT.

The J gene is TRBJ2-1, the V gene TRBV10-1; TRBD2 agrees at 11 bases. The length of the CDR3 is 16 residues. CDR1 and CDR2 (germline): WNHNN, SYGVQD (reference sequence). Trimming at V came to 0 bases and at J to 7 bases, leaving 5 bases not matched to a gene. The CDR3 reads CASSESRVAGGNEQFF. CDR3 sequence (DNA): TGCGCCAGCAGTGAGTCGAGGGTAGCGGGAGGGAATGAGCAGTTCTTC.

The chain links TRBV7-2 to TRBJ2-7; a possible D gene is TRBD1 (5 bases). Germline lookup yields CDR1 SGHTA and CDR2 FQGNSA. The CDR3 contains 14 residues. V lost 1 base to trimming and J lost 10 bases, with 17 bases between them. The CDR3 DNA reads TGTGCCAGCAGCTTAGTTAGTCAGGGCCACGGACAGTACTTC. Translated, it gives CASSLVSQGHGQYF.

The chain employs TRBV19 and TRBJ2-4; TRBD2 matches at 9 bases. V shed 5 bases, J shed 5 bases, and the junction held 7 bases outside the gene matches. Germline V gene data show CDR1 as LNHDA and CDR2 as SQIVND (reference sequence). The CDR3 sequence is 15 residues long. CDR3 sequence reads: CASSSRQREENIQYF. As DNA, the CDR3 is TGTGCCAGTAGTTCCCGCCAGCGGGAGGAAAACATTCAGTACTTC.

The chain couples TRBV30 to TRBJ1-3; 8 nucleotides agree with TRBD1. This CDR3 spans 13 amino acids. The V segment lost 2 bases and the J segment 9 bases; nucleotides outside the gene matches: 6. Per the germline V gene, CDR1 is GTSNPN and CDR2 is SVGIG (reference sequence). This chain's CDR3 is CAWSYTGGGTIYF. CDR3 sequence (DNA): TGTGCCTGGAGTTATACAGGGGGGGGCACCATATATTTT.

The rearrangement joins TRBV7-2 to TRBJ2-3, with unresolved D. The CDR3 extends over 13 amino acids. CDR1 is SGHTA, CDR2 FQGNSA, per germline. V lost 5 bases to trimming and J lost 10 bases, with 16 bases between them. CDR3 residues: CASSADMSLPQYF. The CDR3 DNA reads TGTGCCAGCAGCGCTGACATGAGTCTCCCGCAGTATTTT.

The chain combines TRBV19 with TRBJ1-1, with TRBD1 matching over 11 bases. CDR1 LNHDA and CDR2 SQIVND come from the germline V gene (reference sequence). V dropped 3 bases and J dropped 4; count of bases not matched to a gene: 4. The CDR3 extends over 15 amino acids. This CDR3 is CASSIKGQGVTEAFF. The CDR3 DNA sequence: TGTGCCAGTAGTATTAAGGGACAGGGGGTCACTGAAGCTTTCTTT.

The V call is TRBV19, the J call TRBJ1-5; possibly TRBD1 for D (5 bases). This CDR3 has 16 residues. Germline loops: CDR1 LNHDA, CDR2 SQIVND (reference sequence). With 3 bases removed from V and 4 bases from J, the gap between germline ends came to 16 bases. This chain's CDR3 is CASSIPRQLRNQPQHF. CDR3 DNA: TGTGCCAGTAGTATCCCTAGACAGCTGAGGAATCAGCCCCAGCATTTT. Together with reference TRBV19 and TRBJ1-5, the CDR3 gives the full variable domain: DGGITQSPKYLFRKEGQNVTLSCEQNLNHDAMYWYRQDPGQGLRLIYYSQIVNDFQKGDIAEGYSVSREKKESFPLTVTSAQKNPTAFYLCASSIPRQLRNQPQHFGDGTRLSIL.

The gene calls are TRBV29-1 and TRBJ2-7; 7 nucleotides match TRBD2. The CDR3 length is 15 residues. Germline trimming cut 3 bases from V and 9 bases from J; bases unmatched to any gene: 17. The germline CDR1 and CDR2 sequences are SQVTM and ANQGSEA. This CDR3 is CSVEERGSGSIAQYF. In DNA form, the CDR3 reads TGCAGCGTTGAGGAGCGGGGCTCGGGATCAATTGCGCAGTACTTC.

This sequence joins TRBV29-1 and TRBJ2-2; maybe TRBD1 (5 bases). Trimming cost V 7 bases and J 6 bases, with 21 bases left between them. CDR1 and CDR2 (germline): SQVTM, ANQGSEA. The CDR3 has 15 amino acids. CDR3 in DNA: TGCAGCGCCAAACTGGCAGGGCAACGTTCCGGGGAGCTGTTTTTT. It specifies CSAKLAGQRSGELFF.

V is TRBV7-6 and J is TRBJ2-5, with TRBD2 matching over 8 bases. The CDR3 runs to 13 residues. With 4 bases clipped from V and 7 bases from J, the junction kept 5 bases outside the gene matches. CDR1 and CDR2 (germline): SGHVS, FNYEAQ. This CDR3 reads CASSSPGGGTQYF. The CDR3 DNA reads as TGTGCCAGCAGCTCACCGGGAGGGGGGACCCAGTACTTC. Together with reference TRBV7-6 and TRBJ2-5, the CDR3 gives the full variable domain: GAGVSQSPRYKVTKRGQDVALRCDPISGHVSLYWYRQALGQGPEFLTYFNYEAQQDKSGLPNDRFSAERPEGSISTLTIQRTEQRDSAMYRCASSSPGGGTQYFGPGTRLLVL.

The V call is TRBV28, the J call TRBJ2-1; D is ambiguous. Looked up from germline, CDR1 is MDHEN and CDR2 is SYDVKM. V was pared by 4 bases and J by 0 bases, with 10 bases between. CDR3 length: 15 residues. The CDR3 loop is CASSSATPSYNEQFF. The DNA for the CDR3 is TGTGCCAGCAGTTCTGCGACTCCCTCCTACAATGAGCAGTTCTTC.

This clone was picked up a small number of times. The V call is TRBV29-1, the J call TRBJ2-2; the match to TRBD1 covers 8 bases. Germline V gene data show CDR1 as SQVTM and CDR2 as ANQGSEA. Germline trimming cut 5 bases from V and 5 bases from J; bases unmatched to any gene: 10. The CDR3 extends over 15 amino acids. The CDR3 loop reads CSVTDGRGPTGELFF. In nucleotides, the CDR3 is TGCAGCGTTACCGACGGCAGGGGGCCGACCGGGGAGCTGTTTTTT.

This chain uses TRBV5-1 with TRBJ2-6; D gene unclear. V lost 2 bases and J 7 bases, leaving 10 bases between the germline ends. Germline V gene sequence: CDR1 SGHRS, CDR2 YFSETQ. The CDR3 is 14 residues long. The CDR3 nucleotides read TGCGCCAGCAGCTTCTCCCTAGGCGCCAACGTCCTGACTTTC. Residues: CASSFSLGANVLTF.

This clone was detected a few times. The chain carries TRBV7-9 and TRBJ2-5; 9 bases map to TRBD1. Losses at the gene ends were 3 bases for V and 4 bases for J; bases not matched to a gene: 3. The CDR3 is 14 amino acids. Germline V lookup: CDR1 SEHNR, CDR2 FQNEAQ (reference sequence). The CDR3 nucleotides read TGTGCCAGCAGCTTGGGACAGGGAGTAGAGACCCAGTACTTC. It is translated as CASSLGQGVETQYF.

The chain joins TRBV10-3 to TRBJ2-7; 12 nucleotides line up with TRBD2. This CDR3 region has 16 residues. CDR1 is ENHRY, CDR2 SYGVKD, per germline. V dropped 3 bases and J dropped 3; count of bases not matched to a gene: 6. The CDR3 protein is CAISEFLAGGNYEQYF. The CDR3 DNA reads as TGTGCCATCAGTGAATTCCTAGCGGGAGGGAACTACGAGCAGTACTTC.

The table lists this clone with a few counts. The chain joins TRBV9 to TRBJ2-1; 11 nucleotides agree with TRBD2. The CDR3 extends over 14 amino acids. In germline, CDR1 is SGDLS, CDR2 YYNGEE. Germline trimming cut 6 bases from V and 10 bases from J; bases unmatched to any gene: 9. CDR3 in amino acids: CASTPSGRPWEQFF. The DNA for the CDR3 is TGTGCCAGCACCCCTAGCGGGAGGCCCTGGGAGCAGTTCTTC.